This TCR beta chain was sequenced in a study of glioma-infiltrating T cells after dendritic cell vaccination. Time point noted: after dendritic cell vaccination, including at tumor progression/relapse. The CDR3 is 18 residues long. Trimming at V came to 8 bases and at J to 7 bases, leaving 21 bases not matched to a gene. Germline-derived CDR1 and CDR2 are SNHLY and FYNNEI. Only in-frame clones appear in the TCRdb table, and some are missing; sequencing was by immunoSEQ multiplex PCR. This sample has tens of thousands of clones, with around 85% found just once. This clonotype was sampled from a human donor with glioblastoma. The starting material was blood, obtained after dendritic cell vaccination. The chain links TRBV2 to TRBJ2-7; 12 nucleotides align to TRBD1. CDR3 amino acids: CASLDGTGGLYIPGEQYF. In DNA, the CDR3 is TGTGCCAGCCTGGACGGGACAGGGGGCCTTTATATTCCGGGGGAGCAGTACTTC. Based on the CDR3 plus reference TRBV2 and TRBJ2-7, the full variable domain is EPEVTQTPSHQVTQMGQEVILRCVPISNHLYFYWYRQILGQKVEFLVSFYNNEISEKSEIFDDQFSVERPDGSNFTLKIRSTKLEDSAMYFCASLDGTGGLYIPGEQYFGPGTRLTVT.